This T cell receptor beta chain was found in a study of T-cell memory formation after mild COVID-19. The CDR3 runs 12 residues. In germline, CDR1 is SEHNR, CDR2 FQNEAQ (reference sequence). V gave up 4 bases and J gave up 11 bases, with 14 bases separating them. General study results and limits: The CD4+ clones that contracted clustered mainly within CM and EM, and the CD8+ clones concentrated in EMRA. Researchers could not confirm that second-wave clones peaking on day 37 targeted SARS-CoV-2.

TCRdb itself ran the 5' RACE reads through MiXCR, one entry per CDR3 protein. The table records approximately 270,000 distinct CDR3 sequences, 15% to 20% of them present only once. In regard to this clonotype: Its antigen remains unknown.

Sequenced material: PBMCs or a T cell subset sorted from them (not recorded which). V is TRBV7-9 and J is TRBJ1-1; D uncertain. This receptor was identified in a man aged 18 to 30 who had mild COVID-19 (a few samples of this study predate the infection). Cell type and time point are not known. The CDR3 nucleotides read TGTGCCAGCAGCTCAATAGGTAATTCGGCTTTCTTT. Its protein is CASSSIGNSAFF. Combining the CDR3 with reference TRBV7-9 and TRBJ1-1 gives the whole variable domain DTGVSQNPRHKITKRGQNVTFRCDPISEHNRLYWYRQTLGQGPEFLTYFQNEAQLEKSRLLSDRFSAERPKGSFSTLEIQRTEQGDSAMYLCASSSIGNSAFFGQGTRLTVV.